A single sample is the source of the 22 T cell receptor beta chains below, sequenced in a study of patients and donors after allogeneic stem cell transplantation. TCRdb re-called the RT-PCR reads with MiXCR, one entry per CDR3 protein. The sample gives some 160,000 distinct CDR3 sequences, nearly 25% of which show up once; about 25% is in the top ten. Sequences were obtained from blood, either unsorted or a sorted T cell fraction (not recorded which). Receptor source: a human donor who was either an allogeneic HSCT recipient or a stem cell or donor lymphocyte infusion donor (not recorded which). It is not recorded whose cells these are; they may come from a transplant donor.

The chain uses TRBV21-1 and TRBJ2-3; TRBD1 reflects the table's D call only, with no check against the DNA. TRBV21-1 is termed a pseudogene. The CDR3 has 14 residues. The CDR3 bases are TGTGCCAGCAGTCTAAGGGGGTTCACAGATACGCAGTATTTT. Protein product: CASSLRGFTDTQYF.

The V and J genes are TRBV29-1 and TRBJ2-7; D may be TRBD1 (6 bases). V was clipped by 3 bases and J by 3 bases, with 12 bases between them. CDR1 and CDR2 (germline): SQVTM, ANQGSEA. The CDR3 runs to 13 residues. DNA of the CDR3: TGCAGCGTTGAGCGGCAGGGGAGCTACGAGCAGTACTTC. The encoded protein is CSVERQGSYEQYF.

This clonotype was seen a handful of times. The chain carries TRBV7-2 and TRBJ2-3; no definite D call. CDR3 size: 14 residues. V was pared by 5 bases and J by 2 bases, with 11 bases between. The germline V gene has CDR1 SGHTA and CDR2 FQGNSA. CDR3: CASSPATYTDTQYF. The CDR3 region has the DNA TGTGCCAGCAGCCCAGCTACTTACACAGATACGCAGTATTTT.

This chain connects TRBV4-2 to TRBJ1-6; D remains ambiguous. This CDR3 contains 18 residues. The germline gives CDR1 LGHNA, CDR2 YNFKEQ. V was cut by 0 bases and J by 0 bases, with 12 bases left in between. CDR3 loop: CASSQDKRSSSYNSPLHF. CDR3 coding DNA: TGTGCCAGCAGCCAAGATAAGAGATCGAGCTCCTATAATTCACCCCTCCACTTT.

In this sample, this clonotype turned up many times. The J gene is TRBJ1-2, the V gene TRBV20-1, with 7 bases matching TRBD1. This CDR3 spans 12 amino acids. The junction had 3 bases not matched to a gene; V was cut back by 4 bases and J by 4 bases. CDR1 is DFQATT and CDR2 is SNEGSKA in the germline V gene (reference sequence). CDR3 loop: CSATDRVYGYTF. The CDR3 nucleotides are TGCAGTGCTACTGACAGGGTCTATGGCTACACCTTC.

The V gene is TRBV27, the J gene TRBJ1-1, with 9 bases that match TRBD1. The CDR3 runs to 16 residues. Germline V lookup: CDR1 MNHEY, CDR2 SMNVEV (reference sequence). V was clipped by 4 bases and J by 0 bases; unmatched bases: 6. CDR3 in amino acids: CASSWDRDGVNTEAFF. For the CDR3, the DNA is TGTGCCAGCAGTTGGGACAGGGATGGAGTGAACACTGAAGCTTTCTTT.

This clonotype was detected a few times. V is TRBV12-3 or TRBV12-4 and J is TRBJ2-2; perhaps TRBD1 as D (6 bases). The CDR3 runs to 15 residues. V lost 4 bases, J lost 1 base, and 10 bases lay in between. The DNA of the CDR3 is TGTGCCAGCAGTTACAGGGACAAGAACACCGGGGAGCTGTTTTTT. Its protein product is CASSYRDKNTGELFF.

This clonotype was recorded a few times. The V gene is TRBV6-6, the J gene TRBJ1-5, with D tentatively TRBD1 (6 bases). The CDR3 length is 15 residues. V was cut by 7 bases and J by 5 bases, with 18 bases left in between. Per germline, CDR1 MNHNY and CDR2 SVGAGI (reference sequence). CDR3 sequence (DNA): TGTGCCAGCAACTCGCTCCCGGCAGGGGATCAGCCCCAGCATTTT. Translating gives CASNSLPAGDQPQHF.

V usage is TRBV12-3 or TRBV12-4 and J usage is TRBJ1-4; D not resolved. With 1 base removed from V and 0 bases from J, the gap between germline ends came to 9 bases. This CDR3 region has 16 residues. CDR3 DNA: TGTGCCAGCAGTTTAGTGTCATTTGCAACTAATGAAAAACTGTTTTTT. Translated: CASSLVSFATNEKLFF.

This chain uses TRBV4-2 with TRBJ1-5; the D is unclear. Germline V gives CDR1 LGHNA, CDR2 YNFKEQ. CDR3 size: 16 residues. The V end lost 3 bases, the J end lost 1 base, and 13 bases lay between the germline ends. The CDR3 loop reads CASSHRPRISNQPQHF. In nucleotides, the CDR3 is TGTGCCAGCAGCCACAGACCGAGAATCAGCAATCAGCCCCAGCATTTT.

This clonotype showed up just once. This chain links TRBV20-1 with TRBJ2-3, with 7 bases identical to TRBD2. Unmatched junction bases numbered 19, after V lost 6 bases and J lost 4 bases. The germline CDR1 and CDR2 sequences are DFQATT and SNEGSKA (reference sequence). This CDR3 has 17 residues. In DNA form, the CDR3 reads TGCAGTGCCGAGATATTGACGACTATTCGGGGGGCAGATACGCAGTATTTT. It codes for CSAEILTTIRGADTQYF.

The rearrangement links TRBV12-3 or TRBV12-4 to TRBJ1-2; the D gene is possibly TRBD1 (6 bases). The CDR3 is 14 amino acids. The V end was cut by 7 bases, the J end by 4 bases, with 16 bases between. CDR3 sequence reads: CASTRGQGSYGYTF. For the CDR3, the DNA is TGTGCCAGCACCAGAGGGCAGGGGAGCTATGGCTACACCTTC.

The chain recombines TRBV20-1 with TRBJ2-4; D unresolved. The CDR3 has 18 amino acids. From germline, CDR1 is DFQATT and CDR2 SNEGSKA (reference sequence). V shed 3 bases and J shed 3 bases, with 24 bases lying between them. The CDR3 DNA is TGCAGTGCTAGGAGATGGGATATGCTGGTCGACTTCAAAAACATTCAGTACTTC. It yields the protein CSARRWDMLVDFKNIQYF.

Notes on this clonotype: Germline and junction disagree at one end, which may indicate a read error. This rearrangement joins TRBV7-7 to TRBJ2-2; D not resolved. The CDR3 spans 14 residues. CDR1 and CDR2 from the germline V gene are SSHAT and FNYEAQ (reference sequence). DNA for the CDR3: TGTGCTAGCAGCCTTGAACTTAACACCGGGGAGCTGTTTTTT. Protein product: CASSLELNTGELFF. Full variable domain (missing parts from reference TRBV7-7 and TRBJ2-2): GAGVSQSPRYKVTKRGQDVTLRCDPISSHATLYWYQQALGQGPEFLTYFNYEAQPDKSGLPSDRFSAERPEGSISTLTIQRTEQRDSAMYRCASSLELNTGELFFGEGSRLTVL.

This clonotype showed up just a few times. The chain joins TRBV18 to TRBJ1-1, with D uncertain. The CDR3 extends over 11 amino acids. Trimming left V 7 bases short and J 3 bases short, with 6 bases between. Germline CDR1 reads KGHSH; CDR2 reads LQKENI. The CDR3 loop reads CASCADTEAFF. The CDR3 region has the DNA TGTGCCAGCTGTGCCGACACTGAAGCTTTCTTT.

The chain joins TRBV29-1 to TRBJ2-3; 7 bases match TRBD2. In germline, CDR1 is SQVTM, CDR2 ANQGSEA. V shed 3 bases, J shed 4 bases, and the junction held 1 base outside the gene matches. The CDR3 consists of 12 residues. Here the CDR3 DNA reads TGCAGCGTTGACCGGGAGGCAGATACGCAGTATTTT. Translating it yields CSVDREADTQYF.

The rearrangement links TRBV2 to TRBJ2-1, with D hard to call. V was pared by 1 base and J by 0 bases, with 10 bases between. Germline V gene sequence: CDR1 SNHLY, CDR2 FYNNEI. The CDR3 consists of 16 residues. The CDR3 nucleotides read TGTGCCAGCAGTGAAGTTAGGAGCTACTCCTACAATGAGCAGTTCTTC. This sequence encodes CASSEVRSYSYNEQFF.

This clonotype was picked up many times. V is TRBV5-6 and J is TRBJ2-7, with unresolved D. Looked up from germline, CDR1 is SGHDT and CDR2 is YYEEEE. CDR3 length: 15 amino acids. V was shortened by 1 base and J by 3 bases, with 14 bases between the two germline ends. CDR3 region: CASSLIQLDNYEQYF. Written as DNA, the CDR3 is TGTGCCAGCAGCTTGATCCAACTCGATAACTACGAGCAGTACTTC.

The V and J genes are TRBV13 and TRBJ1-1; D ambiguous. CDR1 PRHDT and CDR2 FYEKMQ come from the germline V gene (reference sequence). V dropped 6 bases and J dropped 1 base, with 15 bases sitting between them. The CDR3 extends over 15 amino acids. DNA for the CDR3: TGTGCCAGCAGATTCCTCTTTCGGAGGAACACTGAAGCTTTCTTT. Its translation is CASRFLFRRNTEAFF.

The V call is TRBV5-1, the J call TRBJ1-1; TRBD1 might be the D (6 bases). The CDR3 runs to 16 residues. The V end was cut by 4 bases, the J end by 0 bases, with 16 bases between. The germline V gene encodes CDR1 SGHRS and CDR2 YFSETQ. CDR3 region: CASSLSNRALNTEAFF. The CDR3 coding sequence is TGCGCCAGCAGCCTTTCCAACAGGGCTTTGAACACTGAAGCTTTCTTT.

This clonotype was detected ten times or more. The rearrangement links TRBV5-1 to TRBJ2-2, with TRBD2 matching 14 bases. The length of the CDR3 is 17 residues. From germline, CDR1 is SGHRS and CDR2 YFSETQ. Trimming removed 2 bases from V and 7 bases from J; junction bases left unmatched: 7. The CDR3 sequence is CASSFQTSGRALGELFF. The CDR3 DNA follows: TGCGCCAGCAGCTTCCAGACTAGCGGGAGGGCCCTCGGGGAGCTGTTTTTT. The variable domain in full, with the rest retrieved from reference TRBV5-1 and TRBJ2-2, is KAGVTQTPRYLIKTRGQQVTLSCSPISGHRSVSWYQQTPGQGLQFLFEYFSETQRNKGNFPGRFSGRQFSNSRSEMNVSTLELGDSALYLCASSFQTSGRALGELFFGEGSRLTVL.

The chain links TRBV6-1 to TRBJ2-1; TRBD1 matches 7 bases. CDR1 and CDR2 from the germline V gene are MNHNS and SASEGT. The CDR3 covers 15 residues. V gave up 8 bases and J gave up 7 bases; unmatched junction bases: 14. CDR3 residues: CASLTRPQGSNEQFF. CDR3 nucleotide sequence: TGTGCCAGCCTTACGCGGCCACAGGGGTCGAATGAGCAGTTCTTC.